This TCR beta chain derives from a study of cytomegalovirus exposure and HLA in healthy donors. The CDR3 loop spans 16 amino acids. The V gene end was trimmed by 4 bases and the J gene end by 5 bases; junction bases not matched to a gene: 5. Germline V gene data show CDR1 as SGDLS and CDR2 as YYNGEE. The PCR was carried out with 60 Vbeta primers and 13 Jbeta primers. Generated by immunoSEQ multiplex PCR, the TCRdb table keeps only in-frame clones and is missing some. The sample holds more than 130,000 clones; about four fifths are singletons and the top ten take around 4.3%. Sequences were obtained from PBMCs. This TCR came from a man aged 35-49 years in good health and CMV-seropositive. The rearrangement joins TRBV9 to TRBJ2-3, with 15 bases lining up with TRBD2. CDR3 sequence: CASSPGLAGGRDTQYF. DNA of the CDR3: TGTGCCAGCAGCCCAGGACTAGCGGGAGGGCGAGATACGCAGTATTTT.